Shown below are 3 T cell receptor beta chains from a single sample sequenced in a study of T cells in Graves' hyperthyroidism and ophthalmopathy. Regions amplified from RNA transcripts were the TCR beta CDR3 regions. Primed by the HTBI set, a first-round RT-PCR was run on the TCR CDR3. TCRdb recomputed calls from the multiplex PCR reads with MiXCR, one row per CDR3 protein. The sample carries approximately 510,000 distinct CDR3 sequences, around 21% recorded once. Source material: blood. Receptors were obtained from a man between 18 and 29 years old with Graves' hyperthyroidism.

This clonotype was observed many times. V gene TRBV6-1 combines with J gene TRBJ2-7; 7 nucleotides align to TRBD1. In germline, CDR1 is MNHNS, CDR2 SASEGT. Trimming removed 10 bases from V and 1 base from J; junction bases left unmatched: 7. The CDR3 is 13 amino acids. The CDR3 region has the DNA TGTGCCATCGACGAGGACAGGTCCTACGAGCAGTACTTC. This sequence encodes CAIDEDRSYEQYF.

This clonotype was picked up a small number of times. The rearrangement uses TRBV12-3 or TRBV12-4 and TRBJ2-7, with a possible D match to TRBD1 (6 bases). CDR3 length: 13 amino acids. V lost 2 bases and J lost 3, with 8 bases in between. In nucleotides, the CDR3 is TGTGCCAGCAGTTTAATACAGGGCTACGAGCAGTACTTC. Translating it yields CASSLIQGYEQYF.

About this clonotype: Compared with germline, one end of the junction differs, possibly owing to a read error. The DNA for the CDR3 is TGCAGTGCTAGAGCTGGCGGGTCTAGCACAGATACGCATTATTTT. This gives the protein CSARAGGSSTDTHYF. The rearrangement joins TRBV20-1 to TRBJ2-3; perhaps TRBD2 as D (5 bases). Germline CDR1 DFQATT, CDR2 SNEGSKA (reference sequence). The CDR3 is 15 residues long.